This passage covers 20 T cell receptor beta chains from one sample sequenced in a study of T cell clonality in common variable immunodeficiency. Study-wide points: In common variable immunodeficiency, TCR beta chains reportedly carried fewer deletions and N-nucleotide insertions.

Which antigens these TCRs recognize remains unknown. Some clones are missing from TCRdb's copy, which holds only in-frame ones; the method was immunoSEQ multiplex PCR. The sample holds roughly 12,000 clones, and no clone turns up only once. Sequenced input: peripheral blood mononuclear cells. Every receptor here comes from a human donor with common variable immunodeficiency.

Only a few counts were recorded for this clone. The read ends 3 residues shy of where the CDR3 ends; the end is completed using the germline J gene. This chain connects TRBV6-2 or TRBV6-3 to TRBJ2-3, with a tentative D call TRBD2 (5 bases). V dropped 7 bases and J dropped 2 bases, with 7 bases sitting between them. The CDR3 contains 12 residues. Germline values: CDR1 MNHEY, CDR2 SVGEGT. The CDR3 DNA, read in part, is TGTGCCAGCATGGACTTCACAGATACG. Its translation: CASMDFTDT. The whole CDR3 protein is CASMDFTDTQYF.

This clone has just a few counts. The CDR3 end lies 3 residues beyond the end of the read and is filled in from the germline J gene. The chain is built from TRBV5-1 and TRBJ1-6, with no clear D. The CDR3 covers 14 residues. The V gene lost 4 bases and the J gene lost 8 bases, with 13 bases spanning the gap. Germline CDR1 is SGHRS and CDR2 is YFSETQ. CDR3 protein: CASSAIAVDSPLHF. Incomplete CDR3 DNA: TGCGCCAGCAGCGCTATCGCGGTCGATTCACCC. Drawing the rest from reference TRBV5-1 and TRBJ1-6, the complete variable domain is KAGVTQTPRYLIKTRGQQVTLSCSPISGHRSVSWYQQTPGQGLQFLFEYFSETQRNKGNFPGRFSGRQFSNSRSEMNVSTLELGDSALYLCASSAIAVDSPLHFGNGTRLTVT.

Worth noting for this clone: Read sequence stops 3 residues before the CDR3 end, and the germline J gene provides the missing end. This chain uses TRBV7-6 with TRBJ2-3; D remains ambiguous. The CDR3 has 15 amino acids. The ends were cut back, 1 base at V and 0 bases at J, with 8 bases in the middle. Germline CDR1 reads SGHVS; CDR2 reads FNYEAQ. CDR3 bases read: TGTGCCAGCAGCTTAGTTGTGCGGAGCACAGATACG. It is translated as CASSLVVRSTDT. In full, the CDR3 reads CASSLVVRSTDTQYF. Complete variable domain (other parts from reference TRBV7-6 and TRBJ2-3): GAGVSQSPRYKVTKRGQDVALRCDPISGHVSLYWYRQALGQGPEFLTYFNYEAQQDKSGLPNDRFSAERPEGSISTLTIQRTEQRDSAMYRCASSLVVRSTDTQYFGPGTRLTVL.

This clone was picked up a small number of times. The CDR3 here is CASSLLPAGDNEQFF. Incomplete CDR3 DNA: TGTGCCAGCAGTCTGCTCCCAGCCGGGGACAATGAG. The gene calls are TRBV7-9 and TRBJ2-1; D possibly corresponds to TRBD2 (5 bases). With the read ending 3 residues before the CDR3 end, the germline J gene is used to fill in that end. This CDR3 contains 15 residues. Trimming removed 6 bases at V and 5 bases at J, with 17 bases between. Germline V gives CDR1 SEHNR, CDR2 FQNEAQ (reference sequence).

Worth noting for this clone: The read falls 3 residues short of the CDR3 end, and the missing part is taken from the germline J gene. The rearrangement links TRBV18 to TRBJ1-2, with D hard to call. Germline CDR1 KGHSH, CDR2 LQKENI. This CDR3 is 13 amino acids long. Trimming removed 3 bases at V and 4 bases at J, with 9 bases between. The CDR3 bases that were read are TGTGCCAGCTCACCGTTCCCCCGCTATGGC. This translates into CASSPFPRYG. The CDR3 as a whole reads CASSPFPRYGYTF. The entire variable domain, with the rest obtained from reference TRBV18 and TRBJ1-2, is as follows: NAGVMQNPRHLVRRRGQEARLRCSPMKGHSHVYWYRQLPEEGLKFMVYLQKENIIDESGMPKERFSAEFPKEGPSILRIQQVVRGDSAAYFCASSPFPRYGYTFGSGTRLTVV.

This clone was seen only a few times. The CDR3 end is not reached by the read, which stops 3 residues before it; the germline J gene fills it in. The genes are TRBV29-1 and TRBJ2-7; TRBD2 matches 9 bases. V dropped 6 bases and J dropped 3; count of bases not matched to a gene: 9. CDR1 SQVTM and CDR2 ANQGSEA come from the germline V gene. The CDR3 is made up of 14 amino acids. CDR3 DNA, as far as it was read: TGCAGCGTAAAAGGAGCGGGGGGCTGCTACGAG. Its protein product is CSVKGAGGCYE. The CDR3 in full is CSVKGAGGCYEQYF.

This clone has a handful of counts. The missing CDR3 end, 3 residues past where the read stops, is filled in from the germline J gene. This sequence joins TRBV6-1 and TRBJ2-2; 7 bases match TRBD1. This CDR3 spans 16 amino acids. Germline V gene sequence: CDR1 MNHNS, CDR2 SASEGT. The V gene end was trimmed by 2 bases and the J gene end by 6 bases; junction bases not matched to a gene: 9. The DNA read from the CDR3 is TGTGCCAGCAGTGAATCACTGACAGGGTGGGCCGGGGAG. Its translation: CASSESLTGWAGE. The whole CDR3 protein reads CASSESLTGWAGELFF.

This clone was recorded at least ten times. The CDR3 is cut off 3 residues early in the read; its end comes from the germline J gene. V is TRBV19 and J is TRBJ1-6; 9 nucleotides align to TRBD1. The CDR3 is 15 residues long. V gave up 3 bases and J gave up 6 bases; unmatched junction bases: 3. Looked up from germline, CDR1 is LNHDA and CDR2 is SQIVND (reference sequence). The CDR3 protein is CASSMEGQGNSPLHF. CDR3 bases read: TGTGCCAGTAGTATGGAGGGACAGGGTAATTCACCC.

This clone was seen a few times. The read halts 3 residues ahead of the CDR3 end, with the missing end drawn from the germline J gene. The chain recombines TRBV19 with TRBJ2-7; a weak D match, TRBD1 (7 bases). Per germline, CDR1 LNHDA and CDR2 SQIVND (reference sequence). This CDR3 spans 16 amino acids. V shed 3 bases and J shed 2 bases, with 17 bases lying between them. The chain's CDR3 is CASSIQGQGGAYEQYF. CDR3 DNA, as far as it was read: TGTGCCAGTAGTATCCAGGGGCAGGGGGGAGCCTACGAG.

Note on this clone: The CDR3 goes on 3 residues after the read ends, and that part is filled in from the germline J gene. The gene calls are TRBV30 and TRBJ1-6; D perhaps matches TRBD1 (5 bases). V lost 0 bases and J lost 5, with 11 bases in between. The germline V gene has CDR1 GTSNPN and CDR2 SVGIG (reference sequence). The CDR3 is made up of 15 amino acids. The sequenced CDR3 bases are TGTGCCTGGAGTGTACCCGACAGCGATAATTCACCC. Translation: CAWSVPDSDNSP. The whole CDR3 protein reads CAWSVPDSDNSPLHF.

CDR3 protein: CASSRQNNSPLHF. CDR3 bases read: TGTGCCAGCAGCCGACAGAATAATTCACCC. The chain uses TRBV7-2 and TRBJ1-6; D perhaps matches TRBD1 (5 bases). The read ends 3 residues early relative to the CDR3; the germline J gene fills the gap. CDR1 SGHTA and CDR2 FQGNSA come from the germline V gene. V lost 5 bases, J lost 5 bases, and 7 bases lay in between. The CDR3 is 13 amino acids.

This clone is medium-sized in the sample. Read sequence stops 3 residues before the CDR3 end, and the germline J gene provides the missing end. The chain carries TRBV20-1 and TRBJ1-1; tentative D call: TRBD1 (6 bases). This CDR3 contains 14 residues. Trimming took 6 bases from V and 3 from J, leaving 17 bases between them. Germline V gene sequence: CDR1 DFQATT, CDR2 SNEGSKA (reference sequence). The sequenced CDR3 bases are TGCAGTGCGCCCGGACAGACCTCATACACTGAA. Translated, it gives CSAPGQTSYTE. The whole CDR3 reads CSAPGQTSYTEAFF.

This clone appeared a few times. Sequencing ends 3 residues short of the CDR3 end; the germline J gene provides the rest. The rearrangement joins TRBV20-1 to TRBJ2-5, with 8 bases identical to TRBD2. The germline V gene has CDR1 DFQATT and CDR2 SNEGSKA (reference sequence). V dropped 2 bases and J dropped 5; count of bases not matched to a gene: 7. CDR3 length: 14 residues. CDR3 residues: CSARTGGPLETQYF. The sequenced part of the CDR3 DNA is TGCAGTGCTAGAACGGGGGGGCCGTTGGAGACC.

About this clone: The read ends 3 residues before the CDR3 terminus; that terminus is restored from the germline J gene. The V gene is TRBV19, the J gene TRBJ1-3; 8 nucleotides align to TRBD1. CDR1 and CDR2 (germline): LNHDA, SQIVND (reference sequence). The CDR3 loop spans 19 amino acids. The J segment lost 0 bases and the V segment lost 6 bases, leaving 16 bases of the junction unmatched. The covered CDR3 bases are TGTGCCAGTAGCATACATCCCGGGACAGGCGACCACTCTGGAAACACC. Amino acid sequence: CASSIHPGTGDHSGNT. The whole CDR3 sequence is CASSIHPGTGDHSGNTIYF.

This clone was picked up a small number of times. The CDR3 end is not reached by the read, which stops 3 residues before it; the germline J gene fills it in. The V and J genes are TRBV29-1 and TRBJ2-7; the D gene is possibly TRBD1 (6 bases). This CDR3 is 14 amino acids long. Trimming removed 0 bases at V and 2 bases at J, with 11 bases between. Germline V gene lookup returns CDR1 SQVTM and CDR2 ANQGSEA. The CDR3 region is CSVEDGPGAYEQYF. The CDR3 DNA, read in part, is TGCAGCGTTGAAGATGGGCCAGGGGCCTACGAG.

This clone came up a few times. The read finishes 3 residues shy of the CDR3 end, and the germline J gene is used to complete it. The V gene is TRBV18, the J gene TRBJ2-6; a possible D gene is TRBD1 (5 bases). V was shortened by 3 bases and J by 0 bases, with 12 bases between the two germline ends. The CDR3 loop spans 17 amino acids. Looked up from germline, CDR1 is KGHSH and CDR2 is LQKENI. CDR3: CASSPRQLNSGANVLTF. The CDR3 DNA, read in part, is TGTGCCAGCTCACCCCGACAGTTAAACTCTGGGGCCAACGTC.

With respect to this clone: The missing CDR3 end, 3 residues past where the read stops, is filled in from the germline J gene. This chain uses TRBV18 with TRBJ2-6; tentatively, D is TRBD2 (5 bases). This CDR3 contains 15 residues. Trimming stripped 8 bases from V and 0 bases from J, with 11 bases between. CDR1 is KGHSH and CDR2 is LQKENI in the germline V gene. The CDR3 bases that were read are TGTGCCAGCCAACTAGGAACCTCTGGGGCCAACGTC. This gives the protein CASQLGTSGANV. The whole CDR3 protein reads CASQLGTSGANVLTF.

This clone was seen a handful of times. The read terminates 3 residues before the CDR3 end, so the remaining end is supplied by the germline J gene. This chain joins TRBV7-2 and TRBJ1-2, with TRBD1 matching over 8 bases. V gave up 3 bases and J gave up 1 base; unmatched junction bases: 1. There are 14 residues in the CDR3. The germline gives CDR1 SGHTA, CDR2 FQGNSA. The CDR3 bases that were read are TGTGCCAGCAGCTTCACAGGGGGTAACTATGGC. Encoded protein: CASSFTGGNYG. The CDR3 in its entirety is CASSFTGGNYGYTF.

This clone has more than one count but fewer than ten. The read falls 3 residues short of the CDR3 end, and the missing part is taken from the germline J gene. The chain uses TRBV7-9 and TRBJ1-2; possibly TRBD1 for D (5 bases). V lost 2 bases and J lost 6, with 7 bases in between. Germline V gene lookup returns CDR1 SEHNR and CDR2 FQNEAQ (reference sequence). The CDR3 length is 12 residues. Here the CDR3 reads CASSLRGDGYTF. The DNA read from the CDR3 is TGTGCCAGCAGCTTAAGAGGGGATGGC.

This clone has more than one count but fewer than ten. One end of the junction is discordant with germline, which a read error may explain. CDR3 protein: CSSSRTAYEQYF. Incomplete CDR3 DNA: TGTTCCAGCAGCAGGACAGCCTACGAG. J is TRBJ2-7 and V is TRBV7-9, with a weak D call TRBD1 (6 bases). The read finishes 3 residues shy of the CDR3 end, and the germline J gene is used to complete it. Germline-derived CDR1 and CDR2 are SEHNR and FQNEAQ (reference sequence). There are 12 residues in the CDR3.